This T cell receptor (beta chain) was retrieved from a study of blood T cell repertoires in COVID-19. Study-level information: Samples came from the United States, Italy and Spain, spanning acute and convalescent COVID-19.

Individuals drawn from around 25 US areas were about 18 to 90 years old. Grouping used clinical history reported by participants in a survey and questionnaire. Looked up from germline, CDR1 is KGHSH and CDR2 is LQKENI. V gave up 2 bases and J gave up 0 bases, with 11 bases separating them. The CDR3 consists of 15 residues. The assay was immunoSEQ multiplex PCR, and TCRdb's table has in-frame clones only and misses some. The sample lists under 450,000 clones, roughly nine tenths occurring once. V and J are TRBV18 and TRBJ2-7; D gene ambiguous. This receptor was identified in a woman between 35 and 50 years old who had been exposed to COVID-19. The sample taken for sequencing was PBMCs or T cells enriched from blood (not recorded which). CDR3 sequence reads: CASSPFRRGSYEQYF. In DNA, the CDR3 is TGTGCCAGCTCACCATTCCGAAGAGGCTCCTACGAGCAGTACTTC.